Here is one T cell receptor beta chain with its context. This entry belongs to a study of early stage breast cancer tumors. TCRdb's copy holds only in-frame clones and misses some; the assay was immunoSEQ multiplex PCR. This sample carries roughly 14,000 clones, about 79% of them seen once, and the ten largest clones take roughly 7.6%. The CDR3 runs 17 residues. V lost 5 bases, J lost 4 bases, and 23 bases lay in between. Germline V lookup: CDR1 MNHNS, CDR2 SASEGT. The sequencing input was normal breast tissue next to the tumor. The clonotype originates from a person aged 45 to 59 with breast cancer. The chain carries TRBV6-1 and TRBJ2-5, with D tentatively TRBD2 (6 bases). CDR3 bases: TGTGCCAGCAGTAAAGGGACTCCCGGGGCGCAAACAGAGACCCAGTACTTC. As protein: CASSKGTPGAQTETQYF.